The 12 T cell receptor beta chains listed next were all sequenced from one sample in a study of shared clonotypes between healthy human individuals. TCRdb's copy holds only in-frame clones and misses some; the assay was immunoSEQ multiplex PCR. The data hold around 2.5 million clones, with 93% observed a single time. Material: naive CD4+ T cells from PBMCs. The subset: CD45RA+ positively selected. The receptors here all came from a man aged 18 to 29 in good health. Some clones in this sample may be carry-over from other donors' samples.

The chain recombines TRBV28 with TRBJ1-5, with 8 bases fitting TRBD1. Trimming removed 5 bases from V and 7 bases from J; junction bases left unmatched: 10. Germline values: CDR1 MDHEN, CDR2 SYDVKM. This CDR3 contains 15 residues. The CDR3 DNA reads as TGTGCCAGCAGTGCAGGACAGGGTCTGGTCCAGCCCCAGCATTTT. Residues: CASSAGQGLVQPQHF.

The chain joins TRBV27 to TRBJ1-5; the D is unclear. Germline loops: CDR1 MNHEY, CDR2 SMNVEV (reference sequence). There are 12 residues in the CDR3. V was trimmed by 4 bases and J by 5 bases, leaving 6 bases between them. The CDR3 loop reads CASSSPYQPQHF. CDR3 bases: TGTGCCAGCAGTTCTCCCTATCAGCCCCAGCATTTT.

The rearrangement uses TRBV6-1 and TRBJ2-5; 9 nucleotides align to TRBD2. Germline CDR1 reads MNHNS; CDR2 reads SASEGT. This CDR3 region has 14 residues. The trim removed 6 bases at V and 5 bases at J, leaving 7 bases unmatched. CDR3 in amino acids: CASSAAGGYETQYF. The CDR3 DNA sequence: TGTGCCAGCAGCGCAGCGGGAGGATACGAGACCCAGTACTTC.

The V and J genes are TRBV7-6 and TRBJ2-3, with D perhaps TRBD2 (6 bases). CDR1 and CDR2 (germline): SGHVS, FNYEAQ. This CDR3 is built from 16 residues. With 4 bases removed from V and 0 bases from J, the gap between germline ends came to 14 bases. The CDR3 region has the DNA TGTGCCAGCAGCTCCCCGTGGGAGGACAGCACAGATACGCAGTATTTT. Translation gives CASSSPWEDSTDTQYF.

Comments on this clone: Other DNA sequences within the sample encode an identical CDR3. This chain links TRBV9 with TRBJ1-2; tentative D call: TRBD1 (5 bases). CDR1 is SGDLS, CDR2 YYNGEE, per germline. This CDR3 has 14 amino acids. Trimming took 0 bases from V and 4 from J, leaving 10 bases between them. The CDR3 DNA reads TGTGCCAGCAGCGTAGATGCTGGGGCCTATGGCTACACCTTC. This gives the protein CASSVDAGAYGYTF.

This chain connects TRBV6-6 to TRBJ1-4; TRBD1 is a possible D gene (6 bases). The CDR3 has 16 residues. V lost 4 bases, J lost 2 bases, and 14 bases lay in between. Looked up from germline, CDR1 is MNHNY and CDR2 is SVGAGI (reference sequence). The CDR3 protein is CASSWDIPGTNEKLFF. The CDR3 region has the DNA TGTGCCAGCAGTTGGGACATCCCGGGGACTAATGAAAAACTGTTTTTT.

V is TRBV27 and J is TRBJ2-1; D is perhaps TRBD2 (5 bases). The CDR3 extends over 18 amino acids. Trimming stripped 2 bases from V and 2 bases from J, with 19 bases between. Germline assignment: CDR1 MNHEY and CDR2 SMNVEV (reference sequence). CDR3 nucleotides: TGTGCCAGCAGTTTACGGGCCAGTTCGGGAACCACCTACAATGAGCAGTTCTTC. Amino acid sequence: CASSLRASSGTTYNEQFF.

The rearrangement joins TRBV30 to TRBJ2-2; unclear D gene. This CDR3 has 13 amino acids. The ends were cut back, 8 bases at V and 8 bases at J, with 18 bases in the middle. Germline CDR1 and CDR2: GTSNPN and SVGIG (reference sequence). CDR3 amino acids: CAGPRLYSGELFF. The CDR3 DNA reads TGTGCCGGACCACGCCTTTACTCTGGGGAGCTGTTTTTT.

J is TRBJ2-2 and V is TRBV7-2; D not resolved. Germline CDR1 SGHTA, CDR2 FQGNSA. The CDR3 contains 14 residues. V was cut by 0 bases and J by 1 base, with 3 bases left in between. This CDR3 reads CASSLAQNTGELFF. The CDR3 DNA reads as TGTGCCAGCAGCTTAGCTCAGAACACCGGGGAGCTGTTTTTT.

A single count supports this clone. The rearrangement joins TRBV30 to TRBJ1-2, with D unclear. CDR3 length: 12 amino acids. V dropped 0 bases and J dropped 8 bases, with 10 bases sitting between them. Germline assignment: CDR1 GTSNPN and CDR2 SVGIG (reference sequence). The CDR3: CAWSVSPGGYTF. The DNA for the CDR3 is TGTGCCTGGAGTGTAAGCCCGGGCGGCTACACCTTC.

The rearrangement links TRBV30 to TRBJ2-7, with a possible D match to TRBD1 (6 bases). The CDR3 loop spans 14 amino acids. Between the trimmed V and J ends, which lost 0 bases and 5 bases, there was a span of 14 bases. Germline lookup yields CDR1 GTSNPN and CDR2 SVGIG (reference sequence). CDR3 sequence: CAWSVGGSGNEQYF. As DNA, the CDR3 is TGTGCCTGGAGTGTAGGGGGAAGTGGAAACGAGCAGTACTTC.

V gene TRBV23-1 combines with J gene TRBJ2-7, with D tentatively TRBD1 (6 bases). TRBV23-1 is recorded as an ORF, its role being uncertain. This CDR3 has 12 residues. Between the trimmed V and J ends, which lost 10 bases and 4 bases, there was a span of 14 bases. The chain's CDR3 is CATRGWWYEQYF. CDR3 nucleotides: TGCGCCACGAGGGGGTGGTGGTACGAGCAGTACTTC.